Below, one T cell receptor (beta chain) is given with its context. The antigen is not known. Using immunoSEQ multiplex PCR, the repertoire was profiled, and TCRdb retains in-frame clones only, with some absent. The top ten clones hold approximately 0.64% of a sample with 60,000 to 65,000 clones, roughly nine tenths of them seen once. This record belongs to a study of OX40 agonist ivuxolimab in advanced cancers. Study details: Two patients with cutaneous melanoma and one with hepatocellular carcinoma, three in total, showed partial responses. Overall study results and limits: There were, on average, more expanded clones in CD8+ T cells than in CD4+.

The CDR3 length is 12 residues. Germline loops: CDR1 MDHEN, CDR2 SYDVKM. The V and J ends lost 4 bases and 2 bases respectively, with 5 bases between them. The V and J genes are TRBV28 and TRBJ1-2; tentative D call: TRBD1 (5 bases). This sample comprised CD4+ or CD8+ T cells sorted from blood, obtained in a trial of the OX40 agonist ivuxolimab. This sequence originates from an adult with an advanced solid tumor such as melanoma, head and neck, liver or kidney cancer. The CDR3 is CASSYRNYGYTF. The CDR3 bases are TGTGCCAGCAGTTACAGGAACTATGGCTACACCTTC.